One and the same sample provided the 16 T cell receptor beta chains below, sequenced in a study of blood T cells in healthy people across ages. Together with a sample-barcoded 5' primer, a J-beta primer mix was included in a second PCR lasting about 6 to 11 cycles. TCRdb reprocessed the 5' RACE reads via MiXCR and lists one record per CDR3 protein. The table records 700,000 to 850,000 distinct CDR3 sequences, roughly 34% of them present only once. The specimen was blood. The source of these receptors is a man aged 18 to 30 in good health.

This clonotype was seen only a few times. The CDR3 nucleotides read TGTGCCAGCTCTACTAGTGGGAGGGCGGACAATGAGCAGTTCTTC. Protein sequence: CASSTSGRADNEQFF. The chain employs TRBV18 and TRBJ2-1; 7 nucleotides agree with TRBD2. This CDR3 is 15 amino acids long. In germline, CDR1 is KGHSH, CDR2 LQKENI. V was pared by 6 bases and J by 5 bases, with 10 bases of the junction left unmatched.

This clonotype was seen repeatedly, ten times or more. The chain employs TRBV15 and TRBJ1-5; D remains ambiguous. There are 15 residues in the CDR3. V dropped 5 bases and J dropped 3 bases, with 14 bases sitting between them. Germline V gene lookup returns CDR1 LNHNV and CDR2 YYDKDF (reference sequence). CDR3 in amino acids: CATSPDAGPNQPQHF. CDR3 bases: TGTGCCACCAGCCCAGACGCAGGTCCCAATCAGCCCCAGCATTTT.

The chain couples TRBV12-3 or TRBV12-4 to TRBJ2-3; perhaps TRBD1 as D (6 bases). This CDR3 region has 14 residues. V lost 6 bases and J lost 2, with 12 bases in between. The CDR3 reads CASSRGTTTDTQYF. The DNA of the CDR3 is TGTGCCAGCAGCCGAGGGACAACCACAGATACGCAGTATTTT.

This clonotype was detected a few times. It may be a read error: a sequence one base away is much more abundant. The rearrangement links TRBV7-2 to TRBJ2-3, with 7 nucleotides matching TRBD1. The CDR3 contains 14 residues. The germline gives CDR1 SGHTA, CDR2 FQGNSA. The ends lost 3 bases at V and 4 bases at J; junction bases unmatched: 4. This chain's CDR3 is CASSFDRAADTQYF. DNA of the CDR3: TGTGCCAGCAGCTTCGACAGGGCGGCAGATACGCAGTATTTT.

This clonotype was counted at least ten times. The chain uses TRBV20-1 and TRBJ2-3; the match to TRBD2 covers 10 bases. The V gene's germline CDR1 is DFQATT and CDR2 SNEGSKA (reference sequence). CDR3 length: 14 residues. The trim removed 6 bases at V and 1 base at J, leaving 4 bases unmatched. The CDR3 DNA reads TGCAGTGCCATAACTAGCGGGGGCACAGATACGCAGTATTTT. Translating it yields CSAITSGGTDTQYF.

This clonotype was recorded at least ten times. This chain joins TRBV10-3 and TRBJ2-3; no clear D. The germline V gene encodes CDR1 ENHRY and CDR2 SYGVKD. The V gene lost 6 bases and the J gene lost 3 bases, with 7 bases spanning the gap. The CDR3 consists of 12 residues. The CDR3 is CAISQRTDTQYF. CDR3 coding DNA: TGTGCCATCAGCCAGAGGACAGATACGCAGTATTTT.

The chain is built from TRBV12-3 or TRBV12-4 and TRBJ2-4, with 11 nucleotides matching TRBD2. The J call may be in error: the DNA end matches TRBJ2-7 better. This CDR3 is built from 15 residues. The CDR3 protein is CASSSASGGPDEQYF. CDR3 nucleotides: TGTGCCAGCAGTTCCGCTAGCGGGGGGCCTGACGAGCAGTACTTC.

Many counts were recorded for this clonotype. The rearrangement joins TRBV4-3 to TRBJ1-2; 7 positions agree with TRBD1. CDR1 is LGHNA, CDR2 YSLEER, per germline. The V and J ends lost 0 bases and 4 bases, in that order; junction bases with no gene match: 5. This CDR3 has 15 residues. The CDR3 DNA reads as TGCGCCAGCAGCCAAGATCGGGACAGTGGCTATGGCTACACCTTC. Protein: CASSQDRDSGYGYTF.

There are many counts of this clonotype. V gene TRBV28 combines with J gene TRBJ1-5; 10 bases are a match to TRBD1. V gave up 5 bases and J gave up 1 base; unmatched junction bases: 8. This CDR3 is built from 17 residues. CDR1 MDHEN and CDR2 SYDVKM come from the germline V gene. This chain's CDR3 is CASSPWDRGLSNQPQHF. The CDR3 nucleotides are TGTGCCAGCAGTCCCTGGGACAGGGGCTTGAGCAATCAGCCCCAGCATTTT.

Points on this clonotype: A read error may account for a junction end that differs from germline. The genes are TRBV18 and TRBJ2-7; tentative D call: TRBD1 (6 bases). Germline V gene sequence: CDR1 KGHSH, CDR2 LQKENI. The CDR3 has 13 residues. CDR3: CASPPDRTYEQYF. DNA of the CDR3: TGTGCCAGCCCACCGGACAGAACCTACGAGCAGTACTTC. The full variable domain, with the rest looked up from reference TRBV18 and TRBJ2-7, is NAGVMQNPRHLVRRRGQEARLRCSPMKGHSHVYWYRQLPEEGLKFMVYLQKENIIDESGMPKERFSAEFPKEGPSILRIQQVVRGDSAAYFCASPPDRTYEQYFGPGTRLTVT.

Notes on this clonotype: One end of the junction varies from germline; a read error may be responsible. CDR3 in DNA: TGTGCCGGCAGCGTACAGGTTGGCACAGATACGCAGTATTTT. Amino acids: CAGSVQVGTDTQYF. The chain links TRBV9 to TRBJ2-3; maybe TRBD1 (5 bases). The CDR3 length is 14 residues. Germline CDR1 is SGDLS and CDR2 is YYNGEE.

V and J are TRBV15 and TRBJ2-3, with TRBD2 as a possible D gene (6 bases). The CDR3 contains 14 residues. Trimming stripped 5 bases from V and 6 bases from J, with 15 bases between. Germline V lookup: CDR1 LNHNV, CDR2 YYDKDF (reference sequence). CDR3 protein: CATSPQRASDTQYF. The CDR3 bases are TGTGCCACCAGCCCCCAGCGGGCGTCGGATACGCAGTATTTT.

The chain links TRBV29-1 to TRBJ2-4; D could derive from TRBD1 or TRBD2 (5 bases each). The J call may be incorrect, as the DNA end agrees better with TRBJ2-7. Germline V gene sequence: CDR1 SQVTM, CDR2 ANQGSEA. The CDR3 runs to 15 residues. For the CDR3, the DNA is TGCAGCGTTGAAGATATAAGGGACGGAACCTGCGAGCAGTACTTC. It yields the protein CSVEDIRDGTCEQYF.

This chain uses TRBV7-2 with TRBJ2-5, with D perhaps being TRBD1 or TRBD2 (5 bases each). V shed 0 bases and J shed 2 bases, with 13 bases lying between them. This CDR3 is 16 amino acids long. The germline gives CDR1 SGHTA, CDR2 FQGNSA. The CDR3 spells CASSLARGDAQETQYF. For the CDR3, the DNA is TGTGCCAGCAGCTTAGCGCGAGGGGACGCTCAAGAGACCCAGTACTTC.

This chain connects TRBV29-1 to TRBJ2-1; no clear D. This CDR3 is built from 13 residues. V was pared by 7 bases and J by 1 base, with 11 bases between. Looked up from germline, CDR1 is SQVTM and CDR2 is ANQGSEA. CDR3 residues: CSARLQSYNEQFF. As DNA, the CDR3 is TGCAGCGCTCGACTGCAATCCTACAATGAGCAGTTCTTC.

This clonotype came up a few times. In DNA form, the CDR3 reads TGTGCCAGCAGCGTAGCGGGAGTCACCGGGGAGCTGTTTTTT. Translation gives CASSVAGVTGELFF. The V and J genes are TRBV9 and TRBJ2-2; maybe TRBD2 (6 bases). Germline CDR1 is SGDLS and CDR2 is YYNGEE. With 0 bases removed from V and 4 bases from J, the gap between germline ends came to 7 bases. The CDR3 length is 14 residues.